Below, 26 T cell receptor beta chains from the same sample are listed, as sequenced in a study of blood T cell repertoires in COVID-19 (dated by TCRdb to 2020 to 2021). Receptor libraries were prepared by the immunoSEQ multiplex PCR assay. TCRdb limited this immuneACCESS table to in-frame rearrangements with V and J called. A share of clones is missing; checked studies link under half to unresolved V genes, and the rest is unexplained. In all, the sample holds approximately 37,000 clones, and 88% of those were seen once. 9% of the sample rests with the top ten. Sequenced input: peripheral blood. These receptors all come from a woman aged 70-85 years with acute or convalescent COVID-19.

The DNA for the CDR3 is TGTGCCAGCAGCTCGACTGGAGCCTACGAGCAGTACGTC. Translating gives CASSSTGAYEQYV. This sequence joins TRBV7-8 and TRBJ2-7; D gene ambiguous. The CDR3 spans 13 residues. The V and J ends lost 4 bases and 2 bases respectively, with 9 bases between them. CDR1 and CDR2 (germline): SGHVS, FQNEAQ.

The V gene is TRBV30, the J gene TRBJ2-2; D is undetermined. This CDR3 has 13 residues. The ends were cut back, 2 bases at V and 6 bases at J, with 10 bases in the middle. CDR1 is GTSNPN and CDR2 is SVGIG in the germline V gene (reference sequence). The CDR3, as DNA: TGTGCCTGGAGTCCCCCAGGCGCCGGGGAGCTGTTTTTT. Encoded protein: CAWSPPGAGELFF.

The genes are TRBV10-3 and TRBJ1-1; 7 bases map to TRBD1. CDR3 length: 13 amino acids. The germline gives CDR1 ENHRY, CDR2 SYGVKD. The ends lost 6 bases at V and 1 base at J; junction bases unmatched: 2. The CDR3 sequence: CAISDRANTEAFF. CDR3 DNA: TGTGCCATCAGCGACAGGGCGAACACTGAAGCTTTCTTT.

The chain uses TRBV18 and TRBJ2-5; 7 bases line up with TRBD2. The J segment lost 1 base and the V segment lost 2 bases, leaving 7 bases of the junction unmatched. The CDR3 covers 16 residues. CDR1 and CDR2 from the germline V gene are KGHSH and LQKENI. This CDR3 reads CASSPFGGDFQETQYF. As DNA, the CDR3 is TGTGCCAGCTCACCATTTGGGGGGGACTTCCAAGAGACCCAGTACTTC.

The chain is built from TRBV11-2 and TRBJ1-3; 9 bases are a match to TRBD1. Losses at the gene ends were 5 bases for V and 6 bases for J; bases not matched to a gene: 11. The CDR3 spans 16 residues. Germline V lookup: CDR1 SGHAT, CDR2 FQNNGV. CDR3 amino acids: CASSLNWDREANTIYF. The CDR3 region has the DNA TGTGCCAGCAGCCTCAATTGGGACAGGGAGGCAAACACCATATATTTT.

V usage is TRBV3-1 (or the pseudogene TRBV3-2) and J usage is TRBJ1-1, with D unclear. V dropped 5 bases and J dropped 0 bases, with 16 bases sitting between them. The CDR3 has 16 amino acids. In germline, CDR1 is LGHDT, CDR2 YNNKEL (reference sequence). This CDR3 reads CASSAGKEEMNTEAFF. The CDR3 DNA sequence: TGTGCCAGCAGCGCTGGAAAGGAGGAGATGAACACTGAAGCTTTCTTT.

The chain uses TRBV10-3 and TRBJ2-7, with 7 bases that match TRBD1. The germline CDR1 and CDR2 sequences are ENHRY and SYGVKD. This CDR3 spans 15 amino acids. The junction had 9 bases not matched to a gene; V was cut back by 6 bases and J by 1 base. This CDR3 reads CAISAGQALSYEQYV. CDR3 nucleotides: TGTGCCATCAGCGCTGGACAGGCACTATCCTACGAGCAGTACGTC.

The chain combines TRBV18 with TRBJ2-7; TRBD1 might be the D (7 bases). The V end lost 6 bases, the J end lost 5 bases, and 14 bases lay between the germline ends. The CDR3 contains 13 residues. Germline values: CDR1 KGHSH, CDR2 LQKENI. DNA for the CDR3: TGTGCCAGCTCTCTAATCAGGGGGGACGAGCAGTACGTC. It codes for CASSLIRGDEQYV.

A single count supports this clone. The chain combines TRBV9 with TRBJ1-2; D gene uncertain. There are 15 residues in the CDR3. CDR1 and CDR2 (germline): SGDLS, YYNGEE. Trimming took off 0 bases at V and 3 bases at J, with 12 bases between the two ends. CDR3 in amino acids: CASSVAGRSDYGYTF. The CDR3 DNA follows: TGTGCCAGCAGCGTAGCGGGTCGGTCTGACTATGGCTACACCTTC.

The chain uses TRBV4-3 and TRBJ1-1, with 10 bases lining up with TRBD1. The germline V gene encodes CDR1 LGHNA and CDR2 YSLEER. The V segment lost 2 bases and the J segment 1 base; nucleotides outside the gene matches: 7. The CDR3 is 17 amino acids. The DNA of the CDR3 is TGCGCCAGCAGCCAACAAGACAGGGGGCGGCCGAACACTGAAGCTTTCTTT. Its translation: CASSQQDRGRPNTEAFF.

CDR3 amino acids: CASQPGRNQETQYF. The CDR3 nucleotides read TGTGCCAGCCAACCGGGGAGAAACCAAGAGACCCAGTACTTC. The J gene is TRBJ2-5, the V gene TRBV18, with D possibly being TRBD2 (5 bases). This CDR3 region has 14 residues. The germline V gene has CDR1 KGHSH and CDR2 LQKENI. V was pared by 8 bases and J by 0 bases, with 13 bases between.

This sequence joins TRBV7-4 and TRBJ2-7, with a tentative D call TRBD2 (5 bases). V lost 5 bases and J lost 3, with 23 bases in between. Germline V lookup: CDR1 SGHVT, CDR2 SQSDAQ. This CDR3 contains 17 residues. CDR3: CASSPSPPSTEVYEQYV. The CDR3 region has the DNA TGTGCCAGCAGCCCCTCCCCCCCTTCGACGGAGGTCTACGAGCAGTACGTC.

J is TRBJ1-6 and V is TRBV6-5, with TRBD1 matching over 7 bases. The CDR3 length is 15 residues. Germline CDR1 is MNHEY and CDR2 is SVGAGI. The V segment lost 2 bases and the J segment 7 bases; nucleotides outside the gene matches: 5. The CDR3 here is CASSYADRVNSPLHF. The DNA of the CDR3 is TGTGCCAGCAGTTACGCAGACAGGGTAAATTCACCCCTCCACTTT.

The chain recombines TRBV29-1 with TRBJ2-2, with D tentatively TRBD1 (6 bases). V dropped 6 bases and J dropped 7 bases, with 12 bases sitting between them. CDR1 and CDR2 (germline): SQVTM, ANQGSEA. This CDR3 comprises 12 residues. DNA of the CDR3: TGCAGCGTAATAAGGGGGATCGGGGAGCTGTTTTTT. Translation: CSVIRGIGELFF.

This chain joins TRBV27 and TRBJ2-6; a weak D match, TRBD2 (6 bases). From germline, CDR1 is MNHEY and CDR2 SMNVEV (reference sequence). CDR3 size: 16 residues. The V end was cut by 11 bases, the J end by 4 bases, with 21 bases between. The CDR3 reads CAADSVRGSGANVLTF. CDR3 coding DNA: TGTGCCGCAGACTCTGTCCGGGGGTCAGGGGCCAACGTCCTGACTTTC.

The chain couples TRBV5-6 to TRBJ2-7; 12 bases fit TRBD2. V dropped 5 bases and J dropped 5; count of bases not matched to a gene: 8. The germline gives CDR1 SGHDT, CDR2 YYEEEE. This CDR3 has 15 amino acids. The CDR3 bases are TGTGCCAGCAGTCGACTAGCGGGAGTGTCCCACGAGCAGTACGTC. Translating it yields CASSRLAGVSHEQYV.

The chain recombines TRBV11-3 with TRBJ2-1, with D possibly TRBD1 on 5 matching bases. The germline V gene encodes CDR1 SGHNT and CDR2 YENEEA. The length of the CDR3 is 14 residues. V was pared by 3 bases and J by 4 bases, with 10 bases between. The CDR3 DNA reads as TGTGCCAGCAGCTTGGGGCGGATATACAATGAGCAGTTCTTC. Amino acids: CASSLGRIYNEQFF.

The chain links TRBV19 to TRBJ1-1, with TRBD1 matching over 8 bases. CDR1 is LNHDA and CDR2 is SQIVND in the germline V gene (reference sequence). V dropped 3 bases and J dropped 2; count of bases not matched to a gene: 5. The CDR3 covers 15 residues. The CDR3 sequence: CASSMGGQGNTEAFF. The DNA of the CDR3 is TGTGCCAGTAGTATGGGAGGACAGGGAAACACTGAAGCTTTCTTT.

This clone was recorded only once. The chain has TRBV7-8 and TRBJ2-6; D may be TRBD1 (7 bases). Between the trimmed V and J ends, which lost 5 bases and 0 bases, there was a span of 14 bases. Per germline, CDR1 SGHVS and CDR2 FQNEAQ. The length of the CDR3 is 17 residues. CDR3 nucleotides: TGTGCCAGCAGCCTTTACAGGGGACTCTCTGGGGCCAACGTCCTGACTTTC. Its translation is CASSLYRGLSGANVLTF.

The V gene is TRBV3-1 (or the pseudogene TRBV3-2), the J gene TRBJ2-1; TRBD2 might be the D (7 bases). Trimming shortened V by 4 bases and J by 4 bases, and 20 bases separated the two germline ends. This CDR3 has 17 residues. Looked up from germline, CDR1 is LGHDT and CDR2 is YNNKEL (reference sequence). The CDR3 nucleotides read TGTGCCAGCAGCCGGCCTTCCCGGGGGGCCGCATACAATGAGCAGTTCTTC. This gives the protein CASSRPSRGAAYNEQFF.

This clone occurred a few times. The chain couples TRBV7-2 to TRBJ2-2; 15 bases are shared with TRBD2. CDR3 length equals 18 residues. After removal of 5 bases from V and 6 bases from J, the junction contained 10 bases not matched to a gene. Germline CDR1 SGHTA, CDR2 FQGNSA. This CDR3 is CASSPRTSGGAVSGELFF. CDR3 DNA sequence: TGTGCCAGCAGCCCGCGGACTAGCGGGGGGGCAGTGTCCGGGGAGCTGTTTTTT.

The chain has TRBV3-1 (or the pseudogene TRBV3-2) and TRBJ1-4; tentative D call: TRBD1 (5 bases). Trimming took off 2 bases at V and 7 bases at J, with 17 bases between the two ends. Germline V gene lookup returns CDR1 LGHDT and CDR2 YNNKEL (reference sequence). CDR3 length: 16 residues. The CDR3 DNA sequence: TGTGCCAGCAGCCAATGGGGCGCCCCAGAAGGTGAAAAACTGTTTTTT. Translated, it gives CASSQWGAPEGEKLFF.

The chain employs TRBV5-1 and TRBJ1-6; 9 positions match TRBD1. The V segment lost 1 base and the J segment 10 bases; nucleotides outside the gene matches: 6. Germline-derived CDR1 and CDR2 are SGHRS and YFSETQ. The CDR3 is made up of 15 amino acids. Here the CDR3 reads CASSLSGTGRSPLHF. Here the CDR3 DNA reads TGCGCCAGCAGCTTGTCCGGGACAGGGCGATCACCCCTCCACTTT.

This rearrangement joins TRBV3-1 (or the pseudogene TRBV3-2) to TRBJ2-1, with 10 bases identical to TRBD1. The CDR3 has 15 amino acids. The J segment lost 9 bases and the V segment lost 1 base, leaving 6 bases of the junction unmatched. Germline V CDR1 and CDR2: LGHDT, YNNKEL (reference sequence). This CDR3 is CASSQGTGQGTEQFF. DNA for the CDR3: TGTGCCAGCAGCCAAGGGACGGGACAGGGGACTGAGCAGTTCTTC.

The V and J genes are TRBV6-6 and TRBJ1-6; 9 positions match TRBD1. The CDR3 extends over 15 amino acids. The V segment lost 10 bases and the J segment 4 bases; nucleotides outside the gene matches: 8. Germline V gene lookup returns CDR1 MNHNY and CDR2 SVGAGI (reference sequence). In DNA, the CDR3 is TGTGCCACCAACCGGGGACAGGGATATAATTCACCCCTCCACTTT. This translates into CATNRGQGYNSPLHF.

V usage is TRBV6-5 and J usage is TRBJ2-2, with 11 bases matching TRBD2. J lost 4 bases, V lost 4 bases, and 2 bases had no gene match. The CDR3 is made up of 15 amino acids. The germline gives CDR1 MNHEY, CDR2 SVGAGI. CDR3 protein: CASSSTSGTTGELFF. The CDR3 coding sequence is TGTGCCAGCAGTTCGACTAGCGGGACCACCGGGGAGCTGTTTTTT.